This entry features one TCR beta chain sequence. This sample was taken from a study of blood T cell repertoires in COVID-19. On the study more broadly: The United States, Italy and Spain were the sources of the acute and convalescent COVID-19 samples.

V trimming: 1 base; J trimming: 0 bases; junction bases outside the gene matches: 3. The CDR3 consists of 16 residues. The germline gives CDR1 KGHSH, CDR2 LQKENI. Some clones are missing from TCRdb's copy, which holds only in-frame ones; the method was immunoSEQ multiplex PCR. Of about 250,000 clones listed, around nine tenths are singletons. J is TRBJ2-1 and V is TRBV18, with 7 bases that match TRBD1. The TCR sequence derives from a woman aged 40 to 50 who had recovered from COVID-19. Sequenced: peripheral blood. CDR3 bases: TGTGCCAGCTCACCACGAGGACAGGTCTCCTACAATGAGCAGTTCTTC. Amino acid sequence: CASSPRGQVSYNEQFF.